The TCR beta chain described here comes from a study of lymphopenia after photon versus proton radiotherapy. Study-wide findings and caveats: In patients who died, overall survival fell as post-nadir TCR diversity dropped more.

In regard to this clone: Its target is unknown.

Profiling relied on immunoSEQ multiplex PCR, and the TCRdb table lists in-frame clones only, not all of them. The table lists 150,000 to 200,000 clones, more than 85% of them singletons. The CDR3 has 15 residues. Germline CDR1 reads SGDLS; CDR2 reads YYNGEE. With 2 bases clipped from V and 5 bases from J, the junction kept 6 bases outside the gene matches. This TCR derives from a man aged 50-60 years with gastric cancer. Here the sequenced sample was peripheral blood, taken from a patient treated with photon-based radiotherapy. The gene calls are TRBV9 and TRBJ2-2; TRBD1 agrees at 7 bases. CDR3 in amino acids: CASSVEGGWTGELFF. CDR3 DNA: TGTGCCAGCAGCGTCGAAGGGGGCTGGACCGGGGAGCTGTTTTTT.